Below are 8 T cell receptor beta chains sequenced from a single sample in a study of cytomegalovirus exposure and HLA in healthy donors. PCR used 60 Vbeta primers and 13 Jbeta primers. Profiled with immunoSEQ multiplex PCR; TCRdb holds only in-frame clones, not every one. The table includes 140,000 to 150,000 clones, over 80% detected once. Sample: PBMCs. These receptors came from a male donor in good health and CMV-seronegative.

The genes are TRBV18 and TRBJ1-1; D perhaps matches TRBD1 (5 bases). Germline CDR1 reads KGHSH; CDR2 reads LQKENI. Trimming stripped 3 bases from V and 2 bases from J, with 16 bases between. This CDR3 region has 16 residues. CDR3 amino acids: CASSPYGPGENTEAFF. CDR3 DNA: TGTGCCAGCTCACCCTACGGACCGGGGGAAAACACTGAAGCTTTCTTT. The full variable domain, with the rest looked up from reference TRBV18 and TRBJ1-1, is NAGVMQNPRHLVRRRGQEARLRCSPMKGHSHVYWYRQLPEEGLKFMVYLQKENIIDESGMPKERFSAEFPKEGPSILRIQQVVRGDSAAYFCASSPYGPGENTEAFFGQGTRLTVV.

The DNA of the CDR3 is TGTGCCAGCAGCGTAGCGGGCCAGGGCGCGGGGGAGCAGTACTTC. As protein: CASSVAGQGAGEQYF. The rearrangement uses TRBV9 and TRBJ2-7, with D maybe TRBD2 (6 bases). This CDR3 region has 15 residues. Germline loops: CDR1 SGDLS, CDR2 YYNGEE. The V gene lost 0 bases and the J gene lost 7 bases, with 17 bases spanning the gap.

The chain employs TRBV5-1 and TRBJ2-7; 13 bases align to TRBD2. The CDR3 is made up of 15 amino acids. J gave up 6 bases and V 4 bases, and 7 bases lay outside the gene matches. CDR1 SGHRS and CDR2 YFSETQ come from the germline V gene. CDR3 sequence: CASSGLAGAPLEQYF. The CDR3 region has the DNA TGCGCCAGCAGCGGACTAGCGGGAGCCCCCCTCGAGCAGTACTTC.

The chain employs TRBV7-3 and TRBJ1-1; D remains ambiguous. Trimming took 4 bases from V and 2 from J, leaving 8 bases between them. Looked up from germline, CDR1 is SGHTA and CDR2 is FQGTGA. The CDR3 length is 13 residues. The CDR3 region has the DNA TGTGCCAGCAGCTCCTCCGTTAACACTGAAGCTTTCTTT. Translation gives CASSSSVNTEAFF.

The J gene is TRBJ1-1, the V gene TRBV7-2; D gene uncertain. CDR3 length: 15 amino acids. Looked up from germline, CDR1 is SGHTA and CDR2 is FQGNSA. The V and J ends lost 1 base and 4 bases respectively, with 13 bases between them. The CDR3 loop reads CASSLGRALGTEAFF. CDR3 bases: TGTGCCAGCAGCTTAGGTCGAGCGCTGGGCACTGAAGCTTTCTTT.

This clone turned up a few times. The rearrangement links TRBV27 to TRBJ1-2; tentatively, D is TRBD1 (6 bases). V lost 4 bases, J lost 8 bases, and 11 bases lay in between. The germline gives CDR1 MNHEY, CDR2 SMNVEV (reference sequence). This CDR3 has 12 residues. This CDR3 reads CASSSTGYGYTF. In DNA form, the CDR3 reads TGTGCCAGCAGTTCGACAGGCTACGGCTACACCTTC.

The rearrangement joins TRBV5-6 to TRBJ2-2; 10 bases line up with TRBD2. The CDR3 runs 17 residues. With V trimmed by 4 bases and J by 6 bases, 12 bases remained unmatched. Per germline, CDR1 SGHDT and CDR2 YYEEEE. Here the CDR3 reads CASSPLGLAGVSGELFF. CDR3 DNA: TGTGCCAGCAGCCCGCTTGGGCTAGCGGGAGTTTCCGGGGAGCTGTTTTTT.

In the case of this clone: An end of the junction differs from the germline gene, which may be a read error. This chain joins TRBV11-2 and TRBJ1-1; D perhaps matches TRBD1 (6 bases). Germline V gene data show CDR1 as SGHAT and CDR2 as FQNNGV. The CDR3 has 14 amino acids. CDR3 nucleotides: TGTGCCAGCAGCTTAGTCGCGTGGGACACTGAGGCTTTCTTT. Translation gives CASSLVAWDTEAFF.